This TCR beta chain was sequenced in a study of cytomegalovirus exposure and HLA in healthy donors. Turning to this clone: The sample contains more than one DNA sequence encoding this CDR3.

Trimming removed 3 bases from V and 7 bases from J; junction bases left unmatched: 3. Germline CDR1 reads MNHNS; CDR2 reads SASEGT. CDR3 length: 15 amino acids. A multiplex PCR was run with 60 Vbeta primers and 13 Jbeta primers. TCRdb's table, derived via immunoSEQ multiplex PCR, lists solely in-frame clones and lacks some. The table has about 160,000 clones, 70% to 90% seen once; the top ten hold roughly 2.2%. Material: PBMCs. The sequence came from a young man in good health and CMV-seropositive. This sequence joins TRBV6-1 and TRBJ2-1, with TRBD2 matching 13 bases. This CDR3 is CASSEELAGGNEQFF. CDR3 in DNA: TGTGCCAGCAGTGAGGAACTAGCGGGGGGGAATGAGCAGTTCTTC.